This entry concerns a single T cell receptor (beta chain). This specimen comes from a study of Ad26.COV2.S vaccination and SARS-CoV-2 variants. Generated by immunoSEQ multiplex PCR, the TCRdb table keeps only in-frame clones and is missing some. The sample contains about 100,000 clones, 80% of which appear only once. This specimen consisted of peripheral blood, obtained after recovery from COVID-19. The receptor was isolated from a human donor who had recovered from COVID-19.

The CDR3 sequence: CASGGRGTGALNEQFF. Written as DNA, the CDR3 is TGTGCCAGCGGGGGTAGGGGGACAGGGGCCTTGAATGAGCAGTTCTTC. This chain connects TRBV9 to TRBJ2-1, with TRBD1 identical over 10 bases. Germline V gives CDR1 SGDLS, CDR2 YYNGEE. With V trimmed by 7 bases and J by 7 bases, 14 bases remained unmatched. The length of the CDR3 is 16 residues.